Listed here are 19 T cell receptor beta chains from one sample, sequenced in a study of cytomegalovirus exposure and HLA in healthy donors. With 60 Vbeta and 13 Jbeta primers, the PCR was carried out. Sequencing used immunoSEQ multiplex PCR; TCRdb keeps in-frame clones, though not all of them. Found here are 200,000 or so clones, more than 75% of them singletons; the top ten hold 6.5%. The sample comprised PBMCs. The receptor set was obtained from a woman in her forties or fifties in good health and CMV-seropositive.

The rearrangement joins TRBV7-8 to TRBJ2-2, with 7 bases fitting TRBD2. The CDR3 consists of 16 residues. V lost 3 bases and J lost 4; bases outside the gene matches: 8. In germline, CDR1 is SGHVS, CDR2 FQNEAQ. CDR3 in amino acids: CASSFVGGEGTGELFF. DNA for the CDR3: TGTGCCAGCAGCTTCGTGGGGGGGGAGGGCACCGGGGAGCTGTTTTTT.

This clone was seen only once. The chain carries TRBV29-1 and TRBJ1-2; 10 positions agree with TRBD1. Trimming removed 3 bases from V and 5 bases from J; junction bases left unmatched: 9. Germline V gene sequence: CDR1 SQVTM, CDR2 ANQGSEA. This CDR3 is built from 15 residues. The CDR3 loop is CSVDPRTGGIYGYTF. CDR3 sequence (DNA): TGCAGCGTTGACCCCCGGACAGGGGGAATTTATGGCTACACCTTC.

This rearrangement joins TRBV5-1 to TRBJ2-2; 8 bases align to TRBD1. The J segment lost 4 bases and the V segment lost 4 bases, leaving 9 bases of the junction unmatched. Looked up from germline, CDR1 is SGHRS and CDR2 is YFSETQ. This CDR3 comprises 16 residues. This CDR3 is CASSAPTGAGTGELFF. For the CDR3, the DNA is TGCGCCAGCAGCGCGCCGACAGGGGCGGGCACCGGGGAGCTGTTTTTT.

The chain combines TRBV10-2 with TRBJ2-5, with 9 bases lining up with TRBD1. The J call is in doubt because the DNA end fits TRBJ2-7 better. The CDR3 is 15 amino acids. CDR1 and CDR2 from the germline V gene are WSHSY and SAAADI. The chain's CDR3 is CASSASTGGRREQYF. CDR3 DNA sequence: TGCGCCAGCAGCGCTTCGACAGGGGGGCGTCGCGAGCAGTACTTC.

The V gene is TRBV5-1, the J gene TRBJ1-5; 8 bases fit TRBD1. The germline V gene has CDR1 SGHRS and CDR2 YFSETQ. V was clipped by 4 bases and J by 2 bases; unmatched bases: 5. This CDR3 contains 15 residues. CDR3 in DNA: TGCGCCAGCAGCGACGGACAGGGTGGCAATCAGCCCCAGCATTTT. This translates into CASSDGQGGNQPQHF.

This clone turned up a few times. This chain uses TRBV11-2 with TRBJ1-3, with 9 bases lining up with TRBD1. Germline V CDR1 and CDR2: SGHAT, FQNNGV. This CDR3 contains 15 residues. V trimming: 5 bases; J trimming: 4 bases; junction bases outside the gene matches: 6. The CDR3 loop is CASSAGTGTGNTIYF. CDR3 DNA: TGTGCCAGCAGCGCCGGGACAGGGACGGGAAACACCATATATTTT.

The chain couples TRBV7-8 to TRBJ2-7; 7 positions match TRBD2. The V segment lost 5 bases and the J segment 4 bases; nucleotides outside the gene matches: 14. Germline-derived CDR1 and CDR2 are SGHVS and FQNEAQ. The CDR3 is made up of 16 amino acids. The CDR3 DNA reads as TGTGCCAGCAGCATTAGGGAGGGGTTCGGTCCTTACGAGCAGTACTTC. Amino acids: CASSIREGFGPYEQYF.

The J gene is TRBJ1-6, the V gene TRBV6-5, with D hard to call. CDR1 is MNHEY, CDR2 SVGAGI, per germline. The V end lost 6 bases, the J end lost 6 bases, and 12 bases lay between the germline ends. This CDR3 is built from 14 residues. Here the CDR3 reads CASSLTWANSPLHF. CDR3 bases: TGTGCCAGCAGCCTGACATGGGCTAATTCACCCCTCCACTTT.

This sequence joins TRBV6-5 and TRBJ1-5; D is ambiguous. CDR1 and CDR2 from the germline V gene are MNHEY and SVGAGI. The CDR3 has 12 amino acids. V lost 5 bases and J lost 4, with 6 bases in between. The CDR3 sequence: CASSQANQPQHF. CDR3 DNA sequence: TGTGCCAGCAGTCAGGCGAATCAGCCCCAGCATTTT.

This clone was seen only once. The rearrangement links TRBV11-2 to TRBJ2-7, with D uncertain. There are 15 residues in the CDR3. V shed 2 bases and J shed 3 bases, with 14 bases lying between them. The germline gives CDR1 SGHAT, CDR2 FQNNGV. The CDR3 DNA is TGTGCCAGCAGCTTATCTATTAGTTCTTTCTACGAGCAGTACTTC. Translating gives CASSLSISSFYEQYF.

This clone was seen only once. V and J are TRBV6-1 and TRBJ2-5, with TRBD1 matching 11 bases. V lost 5 bases to trimming and J lost 0 bases; unmatched junction nucleotides: 5. This CDR3 is 16 amino acids long. Germline CDR1 reads MNHNS; CDR2 reads SASEGT. The CDR3 reads CASSQGDRGNQETQYF. The CDR3 DNA sequence: TGTGCCAGCAGTCAAGGGGACAGGGGGAACCAAGAGACCCAGTACTTC.

The chain combines TRBV28 with TRBJ2-7; TRBD1 matches 9 bases. The CDR3 length is 15 residues. V shed 1 base and J 5 bases; nucleotides not matched to a gene: 6. Germline loops: CDR1 MDHEN, CDR2 SYDVKM. CDR3 nucleotides: TGTGCCAGCAGTTTATACGGGACAGGGTCGAACGAGCAGTACTTC. This translates into CASSLYGTGSNEQYF.

This clone was recorded only once. The chain recombines TRBV28 with TRBJ2-7, with 8 bases that match TRBD1. Germline trimming cut 2 bases from V and 3 bases from J; bases unmatched to any gene: 3. There are 14 residues in the CDR3. In germline, CDR1 is MDHEN, CDR2 SYDVKM. CDR3 region: CASSLRTGLYEQYF. In nucleotides, the CDR3 is TGTGCCAGCAGTTTAAGGACAGGGCTCTACGAGCAGTACTTC.

This chain links TRBV5-8 with TRBJ1-5; 8 nucleotides match TRBD1. This CDR3 is 16 amino acids long. Germline V gene lookup returns CDR1 SGHTS and CDR2 YDEGEE. The J segment lost 5 bases and the V segment lost 1 base, leaving 8 bases of the junction unmatched. CDR3 bases: TGTGCCAGCAGCTTGCCGCCCGCAGGGGGCTATCAGCCCCAGCATTTT. Its translation is CASSLPPAGGYQPQHF.

This rearrangement joins TRBV21-1 to TRBJ1-5. TRBV21-1 is shown as a pseudogene. The length of the CDR3 is 19 residues. The CDR3 DNA is TGTGCCAGCAGCAAAGATAACGAGCGCGAAACCTATAGCAATCAGCCCCAGCATTTT. Amino acids: CASSKDNERETYSNQPQHF.

V gene TRBV2 combines with J gene TRBJ2-3, with D maybe TRBD1 (5 bases). This CDR3 is built from 15 residues. CDR1 is SNHLY, CDR2 FYNNEI, per germline. V was pared by 1 base and J by 3 bases, with 11 bases between. The CDR3 spells CASSEGQGRTDTQYF. As DNA, the CDR3 is TGTGCCAGCAGTGAAGGGCAGGGCAGGACAGATACGCAGTATTTT.

This chain links TRBV13 with TRBJ1-2; D ambiguous. Trimming removed 4 bases from V and 4 bases from J, with 13 bases in between. There are 14 residues in the CDR3. Germline V gene sequence: CDR1 PRHDT, CDR2 FYEKMQ (reference sequence). CDR3 residues: CASSSRARGYGYTF. CDR3 DNA sequence: TGTGCCAGCAGCTCTCGGGCGCGGGGCTATGGCTACACCTTC.

This sequence joins TRBV19 and TRBJ2-5; tentatively, D is TRBD1 (6 bases). CDR1 LNHDA and CDR2 SQIVND come from the germline V gene (reference sequence). CDR3 size: 14 residues. V shed 3 bases and J shed 2 bases, with 10 bases lying between them. The chain's CDR3 is CASSIRDIQETQYF. The CDR3 region has the DNA TGTGCCAGTAGTATTCGGGACATACAAGAGACCCAGTACTTC.

The chain has TRBV5-1 and TRBJ2-2; the match to TRBD1 covers 8 bases. Germline-derived CDR1 and CDR2 are SGHRS and YFSETQ. The ends lost 4 bases at V and 1 base at J; junction bases unmatched: 6. The length of the CDR3 is 16 residues. As DNA, the CDR3 is TGCGCCAGCAGCCTATGGACAGGGAAGAACACCGGGGAGCTGTTTTTT. This sequence encodes CASSLWTGKNTGELFF.